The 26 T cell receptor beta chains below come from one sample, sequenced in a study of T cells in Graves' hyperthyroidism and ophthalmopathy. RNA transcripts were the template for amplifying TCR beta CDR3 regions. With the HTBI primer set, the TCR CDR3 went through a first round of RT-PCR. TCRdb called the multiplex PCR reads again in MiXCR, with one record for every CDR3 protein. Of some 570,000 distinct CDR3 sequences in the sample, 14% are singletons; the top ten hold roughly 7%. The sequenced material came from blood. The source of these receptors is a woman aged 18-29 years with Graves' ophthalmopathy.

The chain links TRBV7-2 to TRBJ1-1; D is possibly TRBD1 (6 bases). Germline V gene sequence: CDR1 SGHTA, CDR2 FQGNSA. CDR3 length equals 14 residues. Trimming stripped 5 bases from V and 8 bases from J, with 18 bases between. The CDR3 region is CASSPTSDSVEAFF. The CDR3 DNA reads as TGTGCCAGCAGCCCGACATCGGACAGTGTAGAAGCTTTCTTT.

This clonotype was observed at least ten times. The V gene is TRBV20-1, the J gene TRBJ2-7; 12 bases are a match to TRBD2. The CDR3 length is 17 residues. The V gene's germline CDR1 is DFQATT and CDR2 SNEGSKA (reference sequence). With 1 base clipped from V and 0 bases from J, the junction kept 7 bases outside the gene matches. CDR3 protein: CSARGTSGEASSYEQYF. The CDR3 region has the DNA TGCAGTGCTAGAGGGACTAGCGGGGAGGCCAGCTCCTACGAGCAGTACTTC.

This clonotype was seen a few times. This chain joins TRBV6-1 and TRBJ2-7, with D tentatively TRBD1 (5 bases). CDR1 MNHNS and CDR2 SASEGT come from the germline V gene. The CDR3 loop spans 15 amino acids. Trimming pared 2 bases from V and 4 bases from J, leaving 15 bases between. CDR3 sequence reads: CASSERSRVGYEQYF. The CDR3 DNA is TGTGCCAGCAGTGAAAGGTCCAGGGTGGGATACGAGCAGTACTTC.

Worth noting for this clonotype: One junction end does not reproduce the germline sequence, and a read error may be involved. The CDR3: CASSVREVGDTQCF. CDR3 nucleotide sequence: TGCGCCAGCAGCGTCCGGGAGGTCGGGGATACGCAGTGTTTT. The J gene is TRBJ2-3, the V gene TRBV5-1; TRBD2 matches at 7 bases. Germline values: CDR1 SGHRS, CDR2 YFSETQ. CDR3 length: 14 residues.

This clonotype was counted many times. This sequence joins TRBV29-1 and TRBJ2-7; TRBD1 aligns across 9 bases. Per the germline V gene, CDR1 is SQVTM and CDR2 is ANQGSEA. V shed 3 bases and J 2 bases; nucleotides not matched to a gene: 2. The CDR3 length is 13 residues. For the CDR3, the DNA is TGCAGCGTTGAGGGGGACAGGGCCTACGAGCAGTACTTC. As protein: CSVEGDRAYEQYF.

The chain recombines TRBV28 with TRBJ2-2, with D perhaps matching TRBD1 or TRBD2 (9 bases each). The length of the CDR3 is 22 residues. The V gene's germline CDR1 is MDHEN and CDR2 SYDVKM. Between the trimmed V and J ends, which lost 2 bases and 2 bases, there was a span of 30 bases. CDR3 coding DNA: TGTGCCAGCAGTTTAAACCGGGACAGGGAATTTGGTAGCGGGGGTAACACCGGGGAGCTGTTTTTT. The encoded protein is CASSLNRDREFGSGGNTGELFF.

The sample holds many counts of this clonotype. CDR3 protein: CASSFVDAAYEQYF. As DNA, the CDR3 is TGTGCCAGCAGCTTCGTGGACGCCGCCTACGAGCAGTACTTC. This sequence joins TRBV7-9 and TRBJ2-7; no firm D call. The CDR3 has 14 residues. The ends were cut back, 3 bases at V and 2 bases at J, with 11 bases in the middle. CDR1 and CDR2 (germline): SEHNR, FQNEAQ (reference sequence).

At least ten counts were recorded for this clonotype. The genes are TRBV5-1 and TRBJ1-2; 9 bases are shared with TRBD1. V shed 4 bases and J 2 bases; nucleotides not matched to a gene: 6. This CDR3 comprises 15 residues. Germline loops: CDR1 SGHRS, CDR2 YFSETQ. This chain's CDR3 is CASSRTGTGNYGYTF. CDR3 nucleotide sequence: TGCGCCAGCAGCCGCACCGGGACAGGGAACTATGGCTACACCTTC.

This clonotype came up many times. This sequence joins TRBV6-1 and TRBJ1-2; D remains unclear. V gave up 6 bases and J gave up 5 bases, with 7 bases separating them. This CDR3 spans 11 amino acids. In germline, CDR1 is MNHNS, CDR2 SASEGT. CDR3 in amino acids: CASSPSYGYTF. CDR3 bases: TGTGCCAGCAGCCCCAGTTATGGCTACACCTTC.

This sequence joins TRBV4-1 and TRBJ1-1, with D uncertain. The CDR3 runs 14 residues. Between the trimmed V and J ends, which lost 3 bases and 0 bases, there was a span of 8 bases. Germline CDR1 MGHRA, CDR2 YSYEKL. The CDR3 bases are TGCGCCAGCAGCCAGAGACCCATGAACACTGAAGCTTTCTTT. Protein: CASSQRPMNTEAFF.

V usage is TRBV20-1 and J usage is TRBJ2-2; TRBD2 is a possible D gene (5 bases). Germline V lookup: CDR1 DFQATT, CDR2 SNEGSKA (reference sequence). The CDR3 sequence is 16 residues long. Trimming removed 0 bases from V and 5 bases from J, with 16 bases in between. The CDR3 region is CSARDRGWRSTGELFF. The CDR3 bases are TGCAGTGCTAGAGATCGTGGTTGGAGGTCGACCGGGGAGCTGTTTTTT.

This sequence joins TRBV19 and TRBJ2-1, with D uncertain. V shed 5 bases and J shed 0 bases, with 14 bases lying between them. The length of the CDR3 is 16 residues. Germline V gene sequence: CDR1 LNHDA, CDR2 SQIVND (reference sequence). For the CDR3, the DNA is TGTGCCAGTAGTGGCCAGCTAATTAGCTCCTACAATGAGCAGTTCTTC. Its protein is CASSGQLISSYNEQFF.

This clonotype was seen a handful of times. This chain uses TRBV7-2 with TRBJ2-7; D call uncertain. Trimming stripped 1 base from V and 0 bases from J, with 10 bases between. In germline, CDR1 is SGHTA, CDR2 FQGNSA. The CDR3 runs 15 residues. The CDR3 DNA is TGTGCCAGCAGCTTAGGTGCCTTCGGCTCCTACGAGCAGTACTTC. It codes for CASSLGAFGSYEQYF.

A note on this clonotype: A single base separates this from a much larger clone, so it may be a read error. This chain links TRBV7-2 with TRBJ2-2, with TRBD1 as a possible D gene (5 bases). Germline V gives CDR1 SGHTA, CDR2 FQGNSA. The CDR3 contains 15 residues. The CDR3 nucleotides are TGTGCCAGCAGCTTAGGGGCAGGGAACGCCGGGGAGCTGTTTTTT. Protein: CASSLGAGNAGELFF.

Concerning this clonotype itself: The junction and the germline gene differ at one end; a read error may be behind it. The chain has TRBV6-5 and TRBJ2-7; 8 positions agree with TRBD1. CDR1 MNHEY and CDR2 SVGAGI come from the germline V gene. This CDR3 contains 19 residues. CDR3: CASSYSAPRTGHYSCEQYF. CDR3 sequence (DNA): TGTGCCAGCAGTTATTCGGCCCCCAGGACAGGGCATTACTCCTGCGAGCAGTACTTC.

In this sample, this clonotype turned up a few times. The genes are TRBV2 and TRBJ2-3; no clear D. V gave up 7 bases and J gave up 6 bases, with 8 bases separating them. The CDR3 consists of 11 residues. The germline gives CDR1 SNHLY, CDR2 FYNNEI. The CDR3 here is CASNDWDTQYF. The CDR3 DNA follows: TGTGCCAGCAACGATTGGGATACGCAGTATTTT.

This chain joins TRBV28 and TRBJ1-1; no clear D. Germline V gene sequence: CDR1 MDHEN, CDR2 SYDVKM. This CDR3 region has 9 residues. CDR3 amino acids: CFKGTEAFF. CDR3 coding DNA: TGTTTTAAGGGCACTGAAGCTTTCTTT.

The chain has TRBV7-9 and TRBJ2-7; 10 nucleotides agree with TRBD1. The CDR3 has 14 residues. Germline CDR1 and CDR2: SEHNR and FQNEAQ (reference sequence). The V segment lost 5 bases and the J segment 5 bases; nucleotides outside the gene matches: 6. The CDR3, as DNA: TGTGCCAGCAGCCCATCAGGGACAGGGGACGAGCAGTACTTC. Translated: CASSPSGTGDEQYF. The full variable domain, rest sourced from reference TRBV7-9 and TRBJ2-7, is DTGVSQNPRHKITKRGQNVTFRCDPISEHNRLYWYRQTLGQGPEFLTYFQNEAQLEKSRLLSDRFSAERPKGSFSTLEIQRTEQGDSAMYLCASSPSGTGDEQYFGPGTRLTVT.

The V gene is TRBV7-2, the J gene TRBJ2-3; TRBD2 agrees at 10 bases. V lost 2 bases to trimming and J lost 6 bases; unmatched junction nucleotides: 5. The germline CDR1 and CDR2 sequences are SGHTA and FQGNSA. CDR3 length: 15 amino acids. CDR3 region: CASSLSGRALDTQYF. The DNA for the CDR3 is TGTGCCAGCAGCTTAAGCGGGAGGGCCCTCGATACGCAGTATTTT.

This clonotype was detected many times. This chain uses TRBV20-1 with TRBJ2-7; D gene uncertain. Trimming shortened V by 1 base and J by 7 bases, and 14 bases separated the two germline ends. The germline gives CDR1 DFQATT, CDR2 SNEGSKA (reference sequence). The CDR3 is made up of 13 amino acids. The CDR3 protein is CSARGDPLVEQYF. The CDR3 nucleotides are TGCAGTGCTAGAGGCGATCCCCTAGTTGAGCAGTACTTC.

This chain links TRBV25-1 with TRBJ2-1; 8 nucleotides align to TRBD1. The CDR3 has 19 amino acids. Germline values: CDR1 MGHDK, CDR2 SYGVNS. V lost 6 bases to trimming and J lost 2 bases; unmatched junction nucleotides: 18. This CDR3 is CASSGEVHRRQGTYNEQFF. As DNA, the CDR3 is TGTGCCAGCAGCGGTGAGGTACATCGGCGACAGGGGACCTACAATGAGCAGTTCTTC.

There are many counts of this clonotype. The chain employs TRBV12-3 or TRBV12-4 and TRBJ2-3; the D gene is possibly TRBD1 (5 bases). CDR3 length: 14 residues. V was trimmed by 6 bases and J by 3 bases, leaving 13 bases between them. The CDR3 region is CASSQQGSTDTQYF. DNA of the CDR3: TGTGCCAGCAGCCAGCAGGGCAGTACAGATACGCAGTATTTT.

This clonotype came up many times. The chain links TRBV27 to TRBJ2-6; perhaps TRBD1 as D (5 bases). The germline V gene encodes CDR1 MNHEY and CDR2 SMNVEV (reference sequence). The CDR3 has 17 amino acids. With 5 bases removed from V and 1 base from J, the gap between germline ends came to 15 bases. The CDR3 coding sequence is TGTGCCAGCAGTCCGGACATATCCAAATCTGGGGCCAACGTCCTGACTTTC. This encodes CASSPDISKSGANVLTF. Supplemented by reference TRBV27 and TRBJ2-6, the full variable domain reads EAQVTQNPRYLITVTGKKLTVTCSQNMNHEYMSWYRQDPGLGLRQIYYSMNVEVTDKGDVPEGYKVSRKEKRNFPLILESPSPNQTSLYFCASSPDISKSGANVLTFGAGSRLTVL.

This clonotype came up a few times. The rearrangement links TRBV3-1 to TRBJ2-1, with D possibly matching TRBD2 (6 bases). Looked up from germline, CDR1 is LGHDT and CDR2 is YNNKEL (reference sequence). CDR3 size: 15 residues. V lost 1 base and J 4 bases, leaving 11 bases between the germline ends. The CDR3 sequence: CASSQGSTRYNEQFF. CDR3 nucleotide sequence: TGTGCCAGCAGCCAAGGTTCGACTAGGTACAATGAGCAGTTCTTC.

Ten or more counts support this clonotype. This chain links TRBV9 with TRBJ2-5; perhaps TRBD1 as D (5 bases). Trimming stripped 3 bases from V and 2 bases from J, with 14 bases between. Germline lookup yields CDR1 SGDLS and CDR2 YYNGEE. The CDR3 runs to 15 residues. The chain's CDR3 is CASSAQGSGQETQYF. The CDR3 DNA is TGTGCCAGCAGCGCCCAGGGTTCCGGGCAAGAGACCCAGTACTTC.

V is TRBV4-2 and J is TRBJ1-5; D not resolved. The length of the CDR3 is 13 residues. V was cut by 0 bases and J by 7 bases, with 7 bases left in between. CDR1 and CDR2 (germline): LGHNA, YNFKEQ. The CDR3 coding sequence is TGTGCCAGCAGCCAAGATGGAGGGCAGCCCCAGCATTTT. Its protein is CASSQDGGQPQHF.